A selection of T cell receptor beta chains follows, all from one sample in a study of blood T cell repertoires in COVID-19. Repertoires were generated with immunoSEQ multiplex PCR, while TCRdb's copy carries only in-frame clones and drops some. The data show about 51,000 clones, with more than 85% seen just once and more than 3% held by the top ten. The sequencing input was peripheral blood. The receptors were gathered from a man between 50 and 59 years old with acute or convalescent COVID-19. The CDR3 runs from the conserved cysteine through the conserved F or W. The order of the fields is D gene, J gene, V gene, CDR3 length, CDR3 protein, CDR3 DNA. D genes are given only for firm matches.

>TRBD2|TRBJ2-1|TRBV10-3|14
CAISAGEGYNEQFF
TGTGCCATCAGCGCTGGGGAGGGCTACAATGAGCAGTTCTTC
>NA|TRBJ1-2|TRBV3-1/TRBV3-2|12
CASSQGRGGYTF
TGTGCCAGCAGCCAAGGGCGGGGTGGCTACACCTTC
>NA|TRBJ2-7|TRBV3-1/TRBV3-2|16
CASSQAAGTGPYEQYF
TGTGCCAGCAGCCAAGCGGCTGGTACAGGTCCCTACGAGCAGTACTTC
>NA|TRBJ1-3|TRBV2|16
CASSDAFGGAGNTIYF
TGTGCCAGCAGTGATGCGTTTGGGGGGGCTGGAAACACCATATATTTT
>NA|TRBJ1-3|TRBV2|12
CASSAGLFRKDF
TGTGCCAGCAGCGCGGGGCTCTTCAGAAAGGATTTT
>NA|TRBJ2-7|TRBV15|13
CATSRDGLYEQYF
TGTGCCACCAGCAGAGATGGGCTCTACGAGCAGTACTTC
>NA|TRBJ2-7|TRBV18|14
CASSPEGAPYEQYF
TGTGCCAGCTCACCAGAAGGGGCCCCCTACGAGCAGTACTTC
>TRBD1|TRBJ2-7|TRBV5-1|15
CASSLKGTGIDEQYF
TGCGCCAGCAGCTTGAAGGGGACAGGAATAGACGAGCAGTACTTC
>NA|TRBJ2-1|TRBV6-5|15
CASTRMAGRMDEQFF
TGTGCCAGCACCCGGATGGCAGGGAGGATGGATGAGCAGTTCTTC
>TRBD1|TRBJ1-2|TRBV28|14
CASSVGTVWSGYTF
TGTGCCAGCAGTGTCGGGACAGTTTGGTCTGGCTACACCTTC
>TRBD1|TRBJ2-1|TRBV11-3|15
CASSPRDSIGGEQFF
TGTGCCAGCAGCCCCCGGGACAGTATCGGCGGTGAGCAGTTCTTC
>TRBD1|TRBJ1-1|TRBV2|11
CASRRQGEAFF
TGTGCCAGCAGGAGACAGGGTGAAGCTTTCTTT
>TRBD2|TRBJ2-6|TRBV6-8|17
CASTRLAGFSGANVLTF
TGTGCCAGCACGAGGCTAGCGGGGTTCTCTGGGGCCAACGTCCTGACTTTC
>TRBD1|TRBJ2-1|TRBV7-2|17
CASSFYPGQGAGNEQFF
TGTGCCAGCAGCTTTTATCCGGGACAGGGGGCTGGTAATGAGCAGTTCTTC
>TRBD1|TRBJ1-1|TRBV30|12
CAWGRRQGEAFF
TGTGCCTGGGGACGGAGACAGGGTGAAGCTTTCTTT
>TRBD1|TRBJ2-7|TRBV7-9|15
CASRQTGGQSYEQYF
TGTGCCAGCAGGCAAACAGGGGGCCAGTCATACGAGCAGTACTTC
>NA|TRBJ2-2|TRBV11-3|12
CASRSMAGELFF
TGTGCCAGCAGGAGCATGGCCGGGGAGCTGTTTTTT